The following is a T cell receptor beta chain sequence with its context. Its antigen remains unidentified. This sample was taken from a study of cytomegalovirus exposure and HLA in healthy donors. Study observations and caveats: Fewer N-insertions (relative to the roughly 610-donor mean) were reportedly seen in an Asian-associated ancestry cluster in a later analysis.

PCR amplification relied on 60 Vbeta primers (plus 13 Jbeta primers). Authors' processing steps: Later analysis identified 80 million to 90 million unique TCR beta chains, about 12 million shared. The assay was immunoSEQ multiplex PCR, and TCRdb's table has in-frame clones only and misses some. The DNA was the basis for D and trimming; V, J and clone size are from that table. The table has 130,000 to 150,000 clones, roughly 80% seen once. The sequence derives from a man in his forties in good health and CMV-seropositive. The sequencing input was PBMCs.

The CDR3 DNA follows: TGCGCCAGCAGCCAGGGGACAGGGGCCCCCTACGAGCAGTACTTC. Its translation is CASSQGTGAPYEQYF. The J gene is TRBJ2-7, the V gene TRBV4-3; 10 positions agree with TRBD1. The germline V gene has CDR1 LGHNA and CDR2 YSLEER. Trimming at V came to 3 bases and at J to 2 bases, leaving 4 bases not matched to a gene. This CDR3 is 15 amino acids long.